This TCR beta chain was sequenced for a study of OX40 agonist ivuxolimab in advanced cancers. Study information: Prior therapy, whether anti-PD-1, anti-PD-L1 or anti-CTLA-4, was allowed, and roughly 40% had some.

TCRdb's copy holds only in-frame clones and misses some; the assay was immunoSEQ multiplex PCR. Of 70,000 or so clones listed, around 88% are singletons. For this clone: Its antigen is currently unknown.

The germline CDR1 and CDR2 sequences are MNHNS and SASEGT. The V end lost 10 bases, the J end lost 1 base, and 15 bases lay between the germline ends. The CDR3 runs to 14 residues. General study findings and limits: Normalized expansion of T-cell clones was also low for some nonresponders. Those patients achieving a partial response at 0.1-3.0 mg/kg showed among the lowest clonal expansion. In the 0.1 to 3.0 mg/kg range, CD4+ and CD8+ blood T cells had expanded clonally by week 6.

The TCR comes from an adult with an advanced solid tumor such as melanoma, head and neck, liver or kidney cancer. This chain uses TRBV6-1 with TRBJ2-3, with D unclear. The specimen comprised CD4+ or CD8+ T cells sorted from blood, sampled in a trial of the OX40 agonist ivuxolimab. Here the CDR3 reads CATLRTTGTDTQYF. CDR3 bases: TGTGCCACTCTAAGGACGACCGGCACAGATACGCAGTATTTT.